Each of the 29 T cell receptor beta chains below was sequenced from the same sample in a study of T-cell memory formation after mild COVID-19. TCRdb redid the calling of the 5' RACE reads with MiXCR, one entry per CDR3 protein. The sample includes hundreds of thousands of distinct CDR3 sequences, under 30% seen only once; the top ten take roughly 13%. Sequenced material: PBMCs or a T cell subset sorted from them (not recorded which). The receptors were sampled from an adult woman who had mild COVID-19 (a few samples of this study predate the infection). Cell type and time point are not known.

This chain joins TRBV5-1 and TRBJ2-7, with D unresolved. The CDR3 consists of 14 residues. Trimming stripped 0 bases from V and 0 bases from J, with 7 bases between. Germline V gene data show CDR1 as SGHRS and CDR2 as YFSETQ. The CDR3 DNA sequence: TGCGCCAGCAGCTTGGACAGCACCTCCTACGAGCAGTACTTC. Amino acid sequence: CASSLDSTSYEQYF.

This clonotype was observed a handful of times. The chain combines TRBV7-3 with TRBJ2-1, with a tentative D call TRBD1 (5 bases). V lost 0 bases and J lost 8, with 11 bases in between. The V gene's germline CDR1 is SGHTA and CDR2 FQGTGA. This CDR3 is built from 14 residues. The CDR3 region has the DNA TGTGCCAGCAGCTTAACCCAGGGTGGGTATGAGCAGTTCTTC. This gives the protein CASSLTQGGYEQFF.

The chain recombines TRBV12-3 or TRBV12-4 with TRBJ2-7; 7 bases are shared with TRBD1. The CDR3 runs 16 residues. J gave up 7 bases and V 6 bases, and 18 bases lay outside the gene matches. As DNA, the CDR3 is TGTGCCAGCAGCCGAGGGACAGACCTAATCAATGGGGAGCAGTACTTC. It codes for CASSRGTDLINGEQYF.

The chain joins TRBV18 to TRBJ2-3, with 8 bases identical to TRBD2. Germline V lookup: CDR1 KGHSH, CDR2 LQKENI. With V trimmed by 0 bases and J by 0 bases, 5 bases remained unmatched. The CDR3 spans 17 residues. The CDR3 reads CASSPPVAGPSTDTQYF. DNA for the CDR3: TGTGCCAGCTCACCACCGGTAGCGGGGCCTAGCACAGATACGCAGTATTTT.

This chain uses TRBV12-3 or TRBV12-4 with TRBJ2-3; TRBD2 agrees at 12 bases. V was clipped by 6 bases and J by 4 bases; unmatched bases: 2. The CDR3 loop spans 14 amino acids. CDR3 residues: CASRTSGRPDTQYF. CDR3 coding DNA: TGTGCCAGCAGGACTAGCGGGAGACCAGATACGCAGTATTTT.

This clonotype has a single count. The V call is TRBV5-6, the J call TRBJ1-1, with D hard to call. V shed 1 base and J shed 4 bases, with 14 bases lying between them. In germline, CDR1 is SGHDT, CDR2 YYEEEE. This CDR3 contains 15 residues. For the CDR3, the DNA is TGTGCCAGCAGCTTGCAAGCTAAGGGAATCACTGAAGCTTTCTTT. This encodes CASSLQAKGITEAFF.

The chain has TRBV4-2 and TRBJ2-7; D unclear. The CDR3 is made up of 16 amino acids. The germline V gene has CDR1 LGHNA and CDR2 YNFKEQ. Trimming removed 0 bases at V and 2 bases at J, with 14 bases between. CDR3 sequence (DNA): TGTGCCAGCAGCCAAGATCTCGCGGTCCCAACCTACGAGCAGTACTTC. The encoded protein is CASSQDLAVPTYEQYF.

This clonotype was counted only a few times. The chain combines TRBV6-6 with TRBJ1-2; TRBD1 agrees at 7 bases. The germline V gene encodes CDR1 MNHNY and CDR2 SVGAGI (reference sequence). The CDR3 contains 14 residues. Trimming cost V 6 bases and J 4 bases; bases outside gene matches: 8. In DNA form, the CDR3 reads TGTGCCAGCAGCCATTTGGGACAGAGCTATGGCTACACCTTC. Translation gives CASSHLGQSYGYTF.

The sample holds a few counts of this clonotype. V is TRBV4-2 and J is TRBJ2-5, with TRBD1 matching 7 bases. Unmatched junction bases numbered 2, after V lost 2 bases and J lost 2 bases. The CDR3 consists of 14 residues. Germline lookup yields CDR1 LGHNA and CDR2 YNFKEQ. The CDR3 bases are TGTGCCAGCAGCCAACCGGGACAGCAAGAGACCCAGTACTTC. It specifies CASSQPGQQETQYF.

This clonotype was detected a few times. The chain combines TRBV5-1 with TRBJ2-3; 9 bases are a match to TRBD2. This CDR3 region has 16 residues. The V segment lost 0 bases and the J segment 2 bases; nucleotides outside the gene matches: 4. Germline CDR1 and CDR2: SGHRS and YFSETQ. The CDR3 DNA sequence: TGCGCCAGCAGCTTGGAGGCTAGCGGGGACACAGATACGCAGTATTTT. This encodes CASSLEASGDTDTQYF. Full variable domain (missing parts from reference TRBV5-1 and TRBJ2-3): KAGVTQTPRYLIKTRGQQVTLSCSPISGHRSVSWYQQTPGQGLQFLFEYFSETQRNKGNFPGRFSGRQFSNSRSEMNVSTLELGDSALYLCASSLEASGDTDTQYFGPGTRLTVL.

V usage is TRBV29-1 and J usage is TRBJ2-5, with 8 nucleotides matching TRBD1. Trimming took 2 bases from V and 4 from J; bases not matched to a gene: 6. Germline CDR1 reads SQVTM; CDR2 reads ANQGSEA. The CDR3 consists of 14 residues. CDR3 amino acids: CSVESQGAVETQYF. The CDR3 region has the DNA TGCAGCGTTGAATCCCAGGGGGCCGTAGAGACCCAGTACTTC.

This clonotype appeared a few times. The chain has TRBV7-9 and TRBJ2-1; 11 bases map to TRBD2. The germline V gene encodes CDR1 SEHNR and CDR2 FQNEAQ (reference sequence). V dropped 3 bases and J dropped 8; count of bases not matched to a gene: 18. The CDR3 consists of 19 residues. The CDR3 here is CASSFLGVAGGPEVDEQFF. The CDR3 bases are TGTGCCAGCAGCTTCCTTGGAGTAGCGGGAGGGCCGGAGGTCGATGAGCAGTTCTTC.

This clonotype has just a few counts. V usage is TRBV29-1 and J usage is TRBJ1-2; the D is unclear. Germline values: CDR1 SQVTM, CDR2 ANQGSEA. The CDR3 consists of 13 residues. With 1 base removed from V and 2 bases from J, the gap between germline ends came to 8 bases. As DNA, the CDR3 is TGCAGCGTTGAAGTTGCGGGGAACTATGGCTACACCTTC. Residues: CSVEVAGNYGYTF.

This clonotype was seen more than once but under ten times. V gene TRBV6-6 combines with J gene TRBJ2-5, with 9 bases fitting TRBD1. J gave up 5 bases and V 2 bases, and 6 bases lay outside the gene matches. This CDR3 region has 15 residues. CDR1 is MNHNY and CDR2 is SVGAGI in the germline V gene (reference sequence). CDR3 sequence (DNA): TGTGCCAGCAGTTACGAGACAGGGGGAATGGAGACCCAGTACTTC. Its translation: CASSYETGGMETQYF.

This chain joins TRBV12-3 or TRBV12-4 and TRBJ2-5, with 15 bases aligning to TRBD2. This CDR3 has 14 amino acids. The ends lost 3 bases at V and 9 bases at J; junction bases unmatched: 2. The CDR3 nucleotides read TGTGCCAGCAGTTTTGGGACTAGCGGGGGGTCCCAGTACTTC. It codes for CASSFGTSGGSQYF.

The rearrangement uses TRBV29-1 and TRBJ1-2, with D maybe TRBD1 (5 bases). Germline V gene lookup returns CDR1 SQVTM and CDR2 ANQGSEA. The V end lost 3 bases, the J end lost 8 bases, and 16 bases lay between the germline ends. This CDR3 is built from 13 residues. The CDR3 reads CSVDLGLPGGYTF. The CDR3, as DNA: TGCAGCGTTGACCTGGGGCTCCCGGGGGGCTACACCTTC.

This clonotype has more than one count but fewer than ten. The rearrangement links TRBV5-1 to TRBJ2-3; perhaps TRBD2 as D (7 bases). Germline V lookup: CDR1 SGHRS, CDR2 YFSETQ. V lost 1 base and J lost 2, with 11 bases in between. The CDR3 runs 15 residues. The CDR3: CASSLRGAPTDTQYF. CDR3 coding DNA: TGCGCCAGCAGCTTGCGGGGGGCACCCACAGATACGCAGTATTTT. Based on the CDR3 plus reference TRBV5-1 and TRBJ2-3, the full variable domain is KAGVTQTPRYLIKTRGQQVTLSCSPISGHRSVSWYQQTPGQGLQFLFEYFSETQRNKGNFPGRFSGRQFSNSRSEMNVSTLELGDSALYLCASSLRGAPTDTQYFGPGTRLTVL.

The chain employs TRBV5-1 and TRBJ1-1; 7 bases agree with TRBD1. With V trimmed by 7 bases and J by 0 bases, 9 bases remained unmatched. CDR1 and CDR2 from the germline V gene are SGHRS and YFSETQ. The CDR3 has 15 amino acids. CDR3 sequence reads: CASRRDRIMNTEAFF. The CDR3 nucleotides read TGCGCCAGCCGACGGGACAGAATCATGAACACTGAAGCTTTCTTT. Complete variable domain (other parts from reference TRBV5-1 and TRBJ1-1): KAGVTQTPRYLIKTRGQQVTLSCSPISGHRSVSWYQQTPGQGLQFLFEYFSETQRNKGNFPGRFSGRQFSNSRSEMNVSTLELGDSALYLCASRRDRIMNTEAFFGQGTRLTVV.

There are a few counts of this clonotype. The V call is TRBV20-1, the J call TRBJ2-1, with 14 positions matching TRBD2. CDR1 DFQATT and CDR2 SNEGSKA come from the germline V gene (reference sequence). The CDR3 is 17 amino acids. After removal of 1 base from V and 7 bases from J, the junction contained 9 bases not matched to a gene. CDR3: CSARVPTGLAGDNEQFF. The CDR3 DNA sequence: TGCAGTGCTAGAGTCCCCACGGGACTAGCGGGGGATAATGAGCAGTTCTTC.

On this clonotype itself: One end of the junction varies from germline; a read error may be responsible. This chain joins TRBV6-5 and TRBJ1-5; D not resolved. CDR3 length equals 15 residues. Germline lookup yields CDR1 MNHEY and CDR2 SVGAGI. CDR3 loop: CASSYDGNSNQPKHF. In DNA, the CDR3 is TGTGCCAGCAGTTACGACGGTAATAGCAATCAGCCCAAGCATTTT.

The rearrangement uses TRBV15 and TRBJ2-5, with D uncertain. The CDR3 is 12 amino acids. Trimming took off 0 bases at V and 6 bases at J, with 5 bases between the two ends. The germline CDR1 and CDR2 sequences are LNHNV and YYDKDF (reference sequence). The CDR3: CATSRDYKTQYF. For the CDR3, the DNA is TGTGCCACCAGCAGAGACTATAAGACCCAGTACTTC.

This clonotype was detected a few times. J is TRBJ2-4 and V is TRBV20-1; TRBD1 matches at 8 bases. The germline CDR1 and CDR2 sequences are DFQATT and SNEGSKA (reference sequence). CDR3 length: 16 amino acids. Trimming removed 5 bases from V and 0 bases from J; junction bases left unmatched: 9. The DNA of the CDR3 is TGCAGTGCTCCGCCCCGACAGGGGATAGCCAAAAACATTCAGTACTTC. Residues: CSAPPRQGIAKNIQYF.

The V call is TRBV5-1, the J call TRBJ2-7; D possibly corresponds to TRBD2 (7 bases). Germline V gene sequence: CDR1 SGHRS, CDR2 YFSETQ. Trimming pared 3 bases from V and 3 bases from J, leaving 13 bases between. The CDR3 runs 14 residues. The CDR3 DNA sequence: TGCGCCAGCAGCTCATCAGGGGAGGGCTACGAGCAGTACTTC. Its protein is CASSSSGEGYEQYF.

Many counts were recorded for this clonotype. The CDR3 reads CASSLGGGGNEKLFF. The CDR3 DNA sequence: TGTGCCAGCAGCTTAGGAGGGGGGGGTAATGAAAAACTGTTTTTT. The chain carries TRBV7-8 and TRBJ1-4; D is possibly TRBD1 (6 bases). With 1 base removed from V and 4 bases from J, the gap between germline ends came to 10 bases. The CDR3 runs 15 residues. Germline V gene sequence: CDR1 SGHVS, CDR2 FQNEAQ.

There are a few counts of this clonotype. J is TRBJ2-1 and V is TRBV7-6; TRBD2 agrees at 7 bases. After removal of 5 bases from V and 5 bases from J, the junction contained 15 bases not matched to a gene. This CDR3 contains 17 residues. Germline values: CDR1 SGHVS, CDR2 FNYEAQ. CDR3 in amino acids: CASSLFESASGDNEQFF. The CDR3 DNA reads as TGTGCCAGCAGCCTTTTCGAGTCGGCTAGCGGAGACAATGAGCAGTTCTTC.

This clonotype turned up a few times. The CDR3 bases are TGTGCCACCAGTCCGGGACAGGGGGCCATACCCGGGGAGCTGTTTTTT. Its protein is CATSPGQGAIPGELFF. The chain recombines TRBV24-1 with TRBJ2-2; TRBD1 matches 12 bases. The CDR3 is 16 amino acids. The V and J ends lost 6 bases and 6 bases, in that order; junction bases with no gene match: 7. CDR1 is KGHDR and CDR2 is SFDVKD in the germline V gene.

This clonotype was observed at least ten times. This sequence joins TRBV7-9 and TRBJ2-7; D gene ambiguous. Germline values: CDR1 SEHNR, CDR2 FQNEAQ (reference sequence). The CDR3 sequence is 15 residues long. The germline V and J ends were trimmed by 5 bases and 7 bases, with 21 bases remaining between them. The CDR3 sequence is CASSPYARSREEQYF. The CDR3 DNA sequence: TGTGCCAGCAGCCCTTATGCCAGGAGTCGTGAAGAGCAGTACTTC.

The chain couples TRBV5-6 to TRBJ2-3, with 9 bases fitting TRBD2. The V and J ends lost 5 bases and 1 base, in that order; junction bases with no gene match: 5. Germline V gene data show CDR1 as SGHDT and CDR2 as YYEEEE. The CDR3 is made up of 15 amino acids. The CDR3, as DNA: TGTGCCAGCAGACGGCGACTAGCGGGCACAGATACGCAGTATTTT. Amino acid sequence: CASRRRLAGTDTQYF.

This clonotype was observed a handful of times. This rearrangement joins TRBV24-1 to TRBJ2-2, with D possibly matching TRBD1 (6 bases). The CDR3 covers 18 residues. Germline V gene data show CDR1 as KGHDR and CDR2 as SFDVKD. V was trimmed by 0 bases and J by 1 base, leaving 14 bases between them. This chain's CDR3 is CATSDLDPGVGNTGELFF. The CDR3 DNA follows: TGTGCCACCAGTGATTTGGATCCAGGGGTCGGGAACACCGGGGAGCTGTTTTTT.